This T cell receptor beta chain was identified during a study of cytomegalovirus exposure and HLA in healthy donors. Trimming took 2 bases from V and 5 from J, leaving 19 bases between them. CDR1 is SGHRS and CDR2 is YFSETQ in the germline V gene. The CDR3 runs 16 residues. A multiplex PCR was run with 60 Vbeta primers and 13 Jbeta primers. Clones were read by immunoSEQ multiplex PCR, and TCRdb kept only the in-frame ones, dropping some. Of roughly 120,000 clones in the sample, roughly 80% are singletons; the top ten hold 3.3%. In regard to this clone: The antigen remains undetermined.

Study observations and caveats: The authors later linked a missense DCLRE1C variant to TCR beta V- and J-gene trimming.

The chain uses TRBV5-1 and TRBJ2-5, with a tentative D call TRBD1 (8 bases). The receptor's source is a male donor in good health and CMV-seronegative. Sequencing was carried out using PBMCs. This CDR3 reads CASSFGRQGREETQYF. The CDR3 DNA follows: TGCGCCAGCAGCTTTGGGAGACAGGGGCGGGAGGAGACCCAGTACTTC.